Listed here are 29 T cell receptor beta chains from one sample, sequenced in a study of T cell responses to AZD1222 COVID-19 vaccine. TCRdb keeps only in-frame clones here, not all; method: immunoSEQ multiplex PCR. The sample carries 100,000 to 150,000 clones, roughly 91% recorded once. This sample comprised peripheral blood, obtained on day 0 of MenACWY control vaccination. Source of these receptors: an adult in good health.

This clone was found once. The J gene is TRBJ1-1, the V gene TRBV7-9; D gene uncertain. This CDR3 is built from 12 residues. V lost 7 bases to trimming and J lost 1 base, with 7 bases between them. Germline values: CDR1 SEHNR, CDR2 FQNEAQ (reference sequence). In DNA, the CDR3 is TGTGCCAGCATCCGGGGGAACACTGAAGCTTTCTTT. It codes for CASIRGNTEAFF.

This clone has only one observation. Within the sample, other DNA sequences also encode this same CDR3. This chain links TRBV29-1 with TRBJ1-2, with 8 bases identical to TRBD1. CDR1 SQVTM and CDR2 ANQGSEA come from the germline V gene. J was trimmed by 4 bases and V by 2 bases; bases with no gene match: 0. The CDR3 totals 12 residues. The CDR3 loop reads CSVETGGYGYTF. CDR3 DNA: TGCAGCGTTGAAACAGGGGGCTATGGCTACACCTTC.

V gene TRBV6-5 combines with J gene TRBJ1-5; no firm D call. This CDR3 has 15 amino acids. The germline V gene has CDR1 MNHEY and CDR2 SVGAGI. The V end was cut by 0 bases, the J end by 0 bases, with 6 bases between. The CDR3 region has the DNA TGTGCCAGCAGTTACTCGAGCCTTAGCAATCAGCCCCAGCATTTT. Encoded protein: CASSYSSLSNQPQHF.

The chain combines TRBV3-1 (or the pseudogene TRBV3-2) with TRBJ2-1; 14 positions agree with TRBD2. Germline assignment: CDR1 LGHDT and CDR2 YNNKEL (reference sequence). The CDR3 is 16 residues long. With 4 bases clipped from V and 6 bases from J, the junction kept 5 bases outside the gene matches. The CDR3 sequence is CASSPPGLAGANEQFF. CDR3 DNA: TGTGCCAGCAGCCCCCCGGGACTAGCGGGAGCCAATGAGCAGTTCTTC.

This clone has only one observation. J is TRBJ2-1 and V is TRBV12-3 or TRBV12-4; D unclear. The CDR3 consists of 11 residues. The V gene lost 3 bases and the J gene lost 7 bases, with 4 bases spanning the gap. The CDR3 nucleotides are TGTGCCAGCAGTTTCCTTAATGAGCAGTTCTTC. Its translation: CASSFLNEQFF.

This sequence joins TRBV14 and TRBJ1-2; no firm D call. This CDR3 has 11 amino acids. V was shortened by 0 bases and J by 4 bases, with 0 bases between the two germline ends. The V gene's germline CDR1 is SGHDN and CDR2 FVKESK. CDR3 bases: TGTGCCAGCAGCCAAGACTATGGCTACACCTTC. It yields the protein CASSQDYGYTF. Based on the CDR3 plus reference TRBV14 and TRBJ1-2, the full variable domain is EAGVTQFPSHSVIEKGQTVTLRCDPISGHDNLYWYRRVMGKEIKFLLHFVKESKQDESGMPNNRFLAERTGGTYSTLKVQPAELEDSGVYFCASSQDYGYTFGSGTRLTVV.

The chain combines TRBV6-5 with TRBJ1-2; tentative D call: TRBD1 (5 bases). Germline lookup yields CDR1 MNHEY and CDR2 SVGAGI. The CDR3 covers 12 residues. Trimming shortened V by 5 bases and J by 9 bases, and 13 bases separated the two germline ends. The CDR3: CASSITRDRYTF. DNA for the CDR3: TGTGCCAGCAGTATTACACGGGACCGCTACACCTTC.

Here the CDR3 DNA reads TGTGCCAGCAGTTTATGGGGGGGCCCGACGCAGTATTTT. It codes for CASSLWGGPTQYF. This rearrangement joins TRBV28 to TRBJ2-3, with D perhaps being TRBD1 or TRBD2 (6 bases each). The germline gives CDR1 MDHEN, CDR2 SYDVKM. CDR3 length equals 13 residues. Deletions cut 0 bases from V and 9 bases from J, with 10 bases between.

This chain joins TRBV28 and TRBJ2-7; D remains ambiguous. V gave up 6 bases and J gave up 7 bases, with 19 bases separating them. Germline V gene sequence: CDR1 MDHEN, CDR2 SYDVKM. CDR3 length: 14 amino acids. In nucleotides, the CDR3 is TGTGCCAGCAGCCGAATTGGTCCACTATTTGAGCAGTACGTC. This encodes CASSRIGPLFEQYV.

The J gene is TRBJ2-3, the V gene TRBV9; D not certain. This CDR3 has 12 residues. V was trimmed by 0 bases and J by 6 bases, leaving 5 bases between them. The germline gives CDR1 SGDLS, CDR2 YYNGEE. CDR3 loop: CASSVDRDTQYF. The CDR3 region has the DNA TGTGCCAGCAGCGTAGATCGGGATACGCAGTATTTT.

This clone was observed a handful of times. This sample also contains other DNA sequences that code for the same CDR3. CDR3 in amino acids: CASRGTSGYEQYF. The CDR3 region has the DNA TGTGCCAGCAGGGGGACTAGTGGCTACGAGCAGTACTTC. The gene calls are TRBV6-5 and TRBJ2-7, with 8 bases matching TRBD2. Trimming at V came to 6 bases and at J to 3 bases, leaving 4 bases not matched to a gene. This CDR3 region has 13 residues. Germline assignment: CDR1 MNHEY and CDR2 SVGAGI.

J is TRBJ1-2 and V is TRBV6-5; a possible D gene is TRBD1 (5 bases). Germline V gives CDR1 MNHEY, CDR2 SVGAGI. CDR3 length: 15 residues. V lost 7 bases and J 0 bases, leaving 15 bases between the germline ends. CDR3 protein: CASKLSGGTNYGYTF. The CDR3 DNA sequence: TGTGCCAGCAAACTGTCGGGGGGTACTAACTATGGCTACACCTTC.

Written as DNA, the CDR3 is TGTGCCAGTAGTAAGGGGCAGGGGTATAGCAATCAGCCCCAGCATTTT. It specifies CASSKGQGYSNQPQHF. V gene TRBV19 combines with J gene TRBJ1-5, with D tentatively TRBD1 (6 bases). CDR1 LNHDA and CDR2 SQIVND come from the germline V gene (reference sequence). The V and J ends lost 4 bases and 0 bases respectively, with 13 bases between them. The CDR3 totals 16 residues.

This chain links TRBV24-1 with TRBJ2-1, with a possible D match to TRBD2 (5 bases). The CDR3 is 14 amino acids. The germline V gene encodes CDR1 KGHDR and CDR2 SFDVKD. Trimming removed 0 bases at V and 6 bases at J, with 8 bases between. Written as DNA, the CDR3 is TGTGCCACCAGTGATTTGGCTAGCTCCAATGAGCAGTTCTTC. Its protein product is CATSDLASSNEQFF.

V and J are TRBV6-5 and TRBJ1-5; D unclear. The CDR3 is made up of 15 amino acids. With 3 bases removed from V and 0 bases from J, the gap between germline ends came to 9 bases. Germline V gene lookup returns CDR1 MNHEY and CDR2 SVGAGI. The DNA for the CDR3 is TGTGCCAGCAGTTATTTGGCAGCTAGCAATCAGCCCCAGCATTTT. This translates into CASSYLAASNQPQHF.

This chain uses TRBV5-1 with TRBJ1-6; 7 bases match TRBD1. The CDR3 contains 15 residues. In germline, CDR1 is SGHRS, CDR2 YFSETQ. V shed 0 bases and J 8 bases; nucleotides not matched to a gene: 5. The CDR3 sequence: CASSLGDSLYSPLHF. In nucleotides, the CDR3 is TGCGCCAGCAGCTTGGGGGACAGCCTTTATTCACCCCTCCACTTT.

The CDR3 DNA follows: TGTGCCAGCAGAAAACCGGCTGCCCGCTCCTACGAGCAGTACTTC. Translation gives CASRKPAARSYEQYF. The chain employs TRBV7-9 and TRBJ2-7; no reliable D call. Germline V gene lookup returns CDR1 SEHNR and CDR2 FQNEAQ (reference sequence). The CDR3 sequence is 15 residues long. Trimming removed 6 bases at V and 0 bases at J, with 15 bases between.

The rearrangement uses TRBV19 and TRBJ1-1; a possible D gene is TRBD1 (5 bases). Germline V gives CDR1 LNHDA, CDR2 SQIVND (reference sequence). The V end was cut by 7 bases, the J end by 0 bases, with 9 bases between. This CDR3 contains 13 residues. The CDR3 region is CASIDSMNTEAFF. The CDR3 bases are TGTGCCAGTATCGACAGCATGAACACTGAAGCTTTCTTT.

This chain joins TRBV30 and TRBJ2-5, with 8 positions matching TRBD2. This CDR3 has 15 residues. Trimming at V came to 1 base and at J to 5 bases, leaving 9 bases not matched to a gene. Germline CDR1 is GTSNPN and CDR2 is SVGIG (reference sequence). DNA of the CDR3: TGTGCCTGGAGTGAGCGGGGGAGGCGAGTCGAGACCCAGTACTTC. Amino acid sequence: CAWSERGRRVETQYF.

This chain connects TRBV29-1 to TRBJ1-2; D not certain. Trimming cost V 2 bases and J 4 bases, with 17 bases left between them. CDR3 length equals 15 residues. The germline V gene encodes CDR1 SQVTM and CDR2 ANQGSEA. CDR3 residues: CSVESRAGGIYGYTF. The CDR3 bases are TGCAGCGTTGAATCTAGGGCCGGCGGGATCTATGGCTACACCTTC.

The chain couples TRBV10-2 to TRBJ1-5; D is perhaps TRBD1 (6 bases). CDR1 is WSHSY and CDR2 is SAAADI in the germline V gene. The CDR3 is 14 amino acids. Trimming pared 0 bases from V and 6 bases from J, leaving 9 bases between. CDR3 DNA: TGCGCCAGCAGTGAGTCGCGGGGGCTTCAGCCCCAGCATTTT. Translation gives CASSESRGLQPQHF.

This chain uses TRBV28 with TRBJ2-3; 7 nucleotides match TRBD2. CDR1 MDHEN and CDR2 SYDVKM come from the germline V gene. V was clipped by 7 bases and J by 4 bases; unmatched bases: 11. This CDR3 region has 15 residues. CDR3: CASTPTGGVADTQYF. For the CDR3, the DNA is TGTGCCAGCACCCCGACGGGGGGAGTTGCAGATACGCAGTATTTT.

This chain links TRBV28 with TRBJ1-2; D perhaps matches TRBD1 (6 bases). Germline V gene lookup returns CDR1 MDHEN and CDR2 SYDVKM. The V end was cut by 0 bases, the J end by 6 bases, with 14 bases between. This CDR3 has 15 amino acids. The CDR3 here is CASSLWGARGNGYTF. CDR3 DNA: TGTGCCAGCAGTTTATGGGGGGCCCGAGGAAATGGCTACACCTTC.

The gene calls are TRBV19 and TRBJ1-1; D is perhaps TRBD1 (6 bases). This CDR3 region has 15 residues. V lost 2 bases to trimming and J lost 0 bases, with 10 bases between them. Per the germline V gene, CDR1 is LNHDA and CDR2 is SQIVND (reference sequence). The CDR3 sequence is CASSIQGILNTEAFF. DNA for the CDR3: TGTGCCAGTAGTATACAGGGGATCCTGAACACTGAAGCTTTCTTT.

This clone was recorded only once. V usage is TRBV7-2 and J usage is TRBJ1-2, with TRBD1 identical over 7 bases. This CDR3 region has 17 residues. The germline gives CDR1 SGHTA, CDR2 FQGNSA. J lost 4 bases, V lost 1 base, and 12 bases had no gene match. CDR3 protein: CASSLGGTARSSYGYTF. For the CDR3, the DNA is TGTGCCAGCAGCTTAGGGGGGACAGCCCGTTCTAGCTATGGCTACACCTTC.

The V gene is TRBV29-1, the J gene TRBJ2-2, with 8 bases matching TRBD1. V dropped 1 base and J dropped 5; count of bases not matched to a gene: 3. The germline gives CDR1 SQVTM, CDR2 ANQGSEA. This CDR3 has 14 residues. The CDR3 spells CSVEGTGPTGELFF. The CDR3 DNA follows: TGCAGCGTTGAAGGGACAGGGCCGACCGGGGAGCTGTTTTTT.

The CDR3 DNA reads TGTGCCAGCAGCTATCGACGATATTCCGTCGATGAGCAGTTCTTC. Translated, it gives CASSYRRYSVDEQFF. The genes are TRBV4-2 and TRBJ2-1; no clear D. The V gene lost 5 bases and the J gene lost 8 bases, with 19 bases spanning the gap. CDR1 LGHNA and CDR2 YNFKEQ come from the germline V gene. This CDR3 is 15 amino acids long.

The CDR3 loop is CASSTSSNYEQYF. CDR3 nucleotide sequence: TGTGCCAGCAGTACGTCTTCGAACTACGAGCAGTACTTC. The chain is built from TRBV7-9 and TRBJ2-7, with unresolved D. The germline V gene encodes CDR1 SEHNR and CDR2 FQNEAQ (reference sequence). V was shortened by 6 bases and J by 3 bases, with 12 bases between the two germline ends. This CDR3 contains 13 residues.

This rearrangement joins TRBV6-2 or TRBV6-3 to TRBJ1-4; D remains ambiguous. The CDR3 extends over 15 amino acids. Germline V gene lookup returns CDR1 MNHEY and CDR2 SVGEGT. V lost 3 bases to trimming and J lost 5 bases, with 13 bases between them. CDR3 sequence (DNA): TGTGCCAGCAGTTATGGAGGCCCGGTGAATGAAAAACTGTTTTTT. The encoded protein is CASSYGGPVNEKLFF.